In this sample, the clone carrying this TCR beta chain turned up many times. What it binds is unknown. The data originate from a study of T cells in Graves' hyperthyroidism and ophthalmopathy. Germline V CDR1 and CDR2: MNHEY, SMNVEV (reference sequence). The J segment lost 4 bases and the V segment lost 7 bases, leaving 2 bases of the junction unmatched. This CDR3 contains 12 residues. Study-level points and caveats: Ophthalmopathy prediction by the model preceded onset by a median about 6 months.

Amplification of TCR beta CDR3 regions used RNA as the template. The HTBI primer set was used in a first-round RT-PCR of the TCR CDR3. TCRdb reprocessed the multiplex PCR reads with MiXCR, giving one entry per CDR3 protein. Of a few hundred thousand distinct CDR3 sequences in the sample, around 13% are singletons; the top ten hold around 20%. This receptor was taken from a woman aged 30 to 39 with Graves' ophthalmopathy. The specimen sequenced was blood. The V and J genes are TRBV27 and TRBJ2-3, with 7 bases fitting TRBD2. CDR3 region: CASTGRADTQYF. The CDR3 DNA sequence: TGTGCCAGCACGGGGAGGGCAGATACGCAGTATTTT.